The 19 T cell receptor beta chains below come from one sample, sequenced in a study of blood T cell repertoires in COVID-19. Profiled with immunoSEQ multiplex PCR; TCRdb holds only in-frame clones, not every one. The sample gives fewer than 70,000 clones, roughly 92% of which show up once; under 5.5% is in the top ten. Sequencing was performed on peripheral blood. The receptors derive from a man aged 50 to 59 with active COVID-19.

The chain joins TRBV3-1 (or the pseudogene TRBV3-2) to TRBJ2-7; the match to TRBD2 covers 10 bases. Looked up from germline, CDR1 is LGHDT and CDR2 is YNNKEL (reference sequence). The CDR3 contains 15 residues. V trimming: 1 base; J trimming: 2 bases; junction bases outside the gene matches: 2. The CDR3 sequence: CASSQGTSGPYEQYF. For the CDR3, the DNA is TGTGCCAGCAGCCAAGGGACTAGCGGTCCCTACGAGCAGTACTTC.

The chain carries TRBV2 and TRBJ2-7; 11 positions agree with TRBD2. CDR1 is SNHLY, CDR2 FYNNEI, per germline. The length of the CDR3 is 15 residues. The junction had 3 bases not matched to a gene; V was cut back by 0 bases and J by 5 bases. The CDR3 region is CASSEALAGVDEQYF. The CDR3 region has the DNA TGTGCCAGCAGTGAAGCACTAGCGGGAGTTGACGAGCAGTACTTC.

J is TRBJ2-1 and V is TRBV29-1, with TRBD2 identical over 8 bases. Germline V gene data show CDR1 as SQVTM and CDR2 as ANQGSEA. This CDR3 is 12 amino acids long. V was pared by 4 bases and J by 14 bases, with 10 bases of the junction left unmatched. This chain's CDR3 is CSVANSGSVEFF. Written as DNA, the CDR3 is TGCAGCGTTGCAAACAGCGGGAGTGTGGAGTTCTTC.

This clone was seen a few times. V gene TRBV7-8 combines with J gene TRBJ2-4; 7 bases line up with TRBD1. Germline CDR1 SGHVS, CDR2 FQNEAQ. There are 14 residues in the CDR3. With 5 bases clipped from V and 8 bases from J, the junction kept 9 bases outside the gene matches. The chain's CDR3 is CASSIDRVFDIQYF. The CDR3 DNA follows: TGTGCCAGCAGCATCGACAGGGTATTTGACATTCAGTACTTC.

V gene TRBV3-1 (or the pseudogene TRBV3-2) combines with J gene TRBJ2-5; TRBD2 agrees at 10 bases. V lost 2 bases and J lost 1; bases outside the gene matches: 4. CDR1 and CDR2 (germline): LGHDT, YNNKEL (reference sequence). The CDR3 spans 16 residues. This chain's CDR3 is CASSQTAGGRQETQYF. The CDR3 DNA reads TGTGCCAGCAGCCAAACAGCGGGAGGGCGCCAAGAGACCCAGTACTTC.

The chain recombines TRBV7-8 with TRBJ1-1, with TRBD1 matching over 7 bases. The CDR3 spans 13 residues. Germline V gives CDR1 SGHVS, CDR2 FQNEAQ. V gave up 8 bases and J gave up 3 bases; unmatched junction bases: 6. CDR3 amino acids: CASEQGFDTEAFF. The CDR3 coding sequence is TGTGCCAGCGAACAGGGGTTCGACACTGAAGCTTTCTTT.

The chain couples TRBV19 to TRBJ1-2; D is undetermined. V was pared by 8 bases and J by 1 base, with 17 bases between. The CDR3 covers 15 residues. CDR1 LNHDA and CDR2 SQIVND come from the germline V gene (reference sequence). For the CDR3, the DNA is TGTGCCAGTGTCGATGCAGCGGGCCTTAACTATGGCTACACCTTC. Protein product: CASVDAAGLNYGYTF.

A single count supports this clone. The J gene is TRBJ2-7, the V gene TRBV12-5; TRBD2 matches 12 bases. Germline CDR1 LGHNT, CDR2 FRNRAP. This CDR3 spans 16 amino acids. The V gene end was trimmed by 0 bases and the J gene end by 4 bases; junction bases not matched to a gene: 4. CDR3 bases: TGTGCTAGTGGTTTGGTAGGGACTAGCGGGTCTTACGAGCAGTACTTC. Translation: CASGLVGTSGSYEQYF. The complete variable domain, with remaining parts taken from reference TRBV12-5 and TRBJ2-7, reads DARVTQTPRHKVTEMGQEVTMRCQPILGHNTVFWYRQTMMQGLELLAYFRNRAPLDDSGMPKDRFSAEMPDATLATLKIQPSEPRDSAVYFCASGLVGTSGSYEQYFGPGTRLTVT.

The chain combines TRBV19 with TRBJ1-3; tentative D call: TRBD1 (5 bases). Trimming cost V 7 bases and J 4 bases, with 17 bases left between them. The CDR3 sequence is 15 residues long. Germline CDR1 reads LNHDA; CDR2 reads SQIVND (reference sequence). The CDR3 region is CASKFHQRQGNTIYF. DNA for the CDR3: TGTGCCAGTAAGTTCCATCAACGACAGGGAAACACCATATATTTT.

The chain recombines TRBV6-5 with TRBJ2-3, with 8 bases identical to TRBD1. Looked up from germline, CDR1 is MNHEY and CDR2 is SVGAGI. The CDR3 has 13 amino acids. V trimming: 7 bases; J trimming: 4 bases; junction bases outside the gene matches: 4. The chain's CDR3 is CASKKTGADTQYF. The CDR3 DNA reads TGTGCCAGCAAGAAGACAGGGGCAGATACGCAGTATTTT.

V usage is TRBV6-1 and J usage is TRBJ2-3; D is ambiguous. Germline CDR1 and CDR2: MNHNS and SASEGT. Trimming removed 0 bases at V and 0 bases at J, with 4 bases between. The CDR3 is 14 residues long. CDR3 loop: CASSEAGSTDTQYF. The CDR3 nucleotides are TGTGCCAGCAGTGAAGCGGGCAGCACAGATACGCAGTATTTT.

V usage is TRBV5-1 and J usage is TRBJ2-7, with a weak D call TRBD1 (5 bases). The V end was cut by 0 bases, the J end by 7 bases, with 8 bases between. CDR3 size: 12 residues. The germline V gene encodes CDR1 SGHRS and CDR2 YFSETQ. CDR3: CASSLEGNEQYF. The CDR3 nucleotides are TGCGCCAGCAGCTTGGAGGGGAATGAGCAGTACTTC.

CDR3 protein: CASSWGPGQPNEKLFF. The CDR3, as DNA: TGTGCCAGCAGCTGGGGACCGGGACAGCCTAATGAAAAACTGTTTTTT. This chain joins TRBV28 and TRBJ1-4, with 7 bases fitting TRBD1. This CDR3 is built from 16 residues. Germline loops: CDR1 MDHEN, CDR2 SYDVKM. Trimming took 6 bases from V and 3 from J; bases not matched to a gene: 10.

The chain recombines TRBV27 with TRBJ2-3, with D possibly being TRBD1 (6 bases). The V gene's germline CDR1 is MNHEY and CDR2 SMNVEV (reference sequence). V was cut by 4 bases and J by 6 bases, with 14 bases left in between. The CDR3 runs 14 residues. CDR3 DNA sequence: TGTGCCAGCAGTTCGGGCAGGGGTTGGGATACGCAGTATTTT. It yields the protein CASSSGRGWDTQYF.

The CDR3 DNA reads as TGCGCCAGCACCGAAGGGACAGGGGGCTCCTACGAGCAGTACTTC. Its protein is CASTEGTGGSYEQYF. The rearrangement uses TRBV10-1 and TRBJ2-7, with TRBD1 matching over 11 bases. J lost 0 bases, V lost 7 bases, and 5 bases had no gene match. CDR3 length: 15 amino acids. Germline CDR1 and CDR2: WNHNN and SYGVQD (reference sequence).

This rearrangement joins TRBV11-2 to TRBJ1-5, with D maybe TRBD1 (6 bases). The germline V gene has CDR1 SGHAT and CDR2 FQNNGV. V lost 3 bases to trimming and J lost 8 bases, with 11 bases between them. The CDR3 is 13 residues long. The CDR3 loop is CASSFGGAEPQHF. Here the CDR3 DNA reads TGTGCCAGCAGCTTTGGGGGGGCTGAGCCCCAGCATTTT.

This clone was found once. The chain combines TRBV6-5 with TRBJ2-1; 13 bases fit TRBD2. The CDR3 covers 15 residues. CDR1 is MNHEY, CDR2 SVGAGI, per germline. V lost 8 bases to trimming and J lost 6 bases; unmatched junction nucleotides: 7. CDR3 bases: TGTGCCAGCGCGATCGGGACTAGCGGGGCCAATGAGCAGTTCTTC. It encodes CASAIGTSGANEQFF.

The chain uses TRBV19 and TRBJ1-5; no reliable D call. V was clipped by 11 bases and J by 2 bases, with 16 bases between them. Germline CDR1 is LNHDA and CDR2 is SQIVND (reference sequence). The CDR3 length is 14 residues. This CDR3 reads CAAKKAVGNQPQHF. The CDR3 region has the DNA TGTGCCGCGAAAAAGGCGGTGGGCAATCAGCCCCAGCATTTT.

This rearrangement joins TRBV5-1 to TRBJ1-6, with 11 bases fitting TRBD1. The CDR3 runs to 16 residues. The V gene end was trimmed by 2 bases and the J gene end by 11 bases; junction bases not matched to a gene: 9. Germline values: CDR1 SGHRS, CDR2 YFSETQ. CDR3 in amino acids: CASSLPGQGVIAPLHF. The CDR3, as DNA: TGCGCCAGCAGCTTACCGGGACAGGGGGTTATTGCACCCCTCCACTTT.